The rows below give T cell receptor beta chains drawn from one sample of a study of naive and memory T cell subsets. TCRdb fed the UMI-ligation and nested PCR reads into MiXCR, producing one record per CDR3 protein. The sample lists some 83,000 distinct CDR3 sequences, over 10% occurring once. The sample consisted of central memory CD4+ T cells from blood. These receptors all come from a human donor in good health. Each CDR3 is given with its conserved first and last residue. Fields, in order: D gene, V gene, J gene, clone size, CDR3 DNA, CDR3 protein. The D gene is left open where the match is weak. Some rows have no size entry. The others give once, few or many, or a class for an expanded clone.

-,TRBV29-1,TRBJ2-1,-,TGCAGCGACCTGACCAGTAATGAGCAGTTCTTC,CSDLTSNEQFF
TRBD1,TRBV20-1,TRBJ1-6,-,TGCAGTGCTAGGAGGGACAGGGGCAATTCACCCCTCCACTTT,CSARRDRGNSPLHF
TRBD1,TRBV6-5,TRBJ1-1,-,TGTGCCAGCAGCCCCAGGGGGCTGGCTGCTGAAGCTTTCTTT,CASSPRGLAAEAFF
TRBD1,TRBV5-1,TRBJ2-7,-,TGCGCCAGCAGCCCCCTAGGGACAGGTAAAACCTACGAGCAGTACTTC,CASSPLGTGKTYEQYF
-,TRBV25-1,TRBJ2-7,-,TGTGCCAGCAGTGAATTGGGGATCTCCTACGAGCAGTACTTC,CASSELGISYEQYF
-,TRBV7-3,TRBJ2-1,-,TGTGCCAGCAGCGCCGGAGGAGAAGCCTACAATGAGCAGTTCTTC,CASSAGGEAYNEQFF
-,TRBV7-9,TRBJ2-3,many,TGCGCCAGCAGCCCAAGCACAGATACGCAGTATTTT,CASSPSTDTQYF
TRBD2,TRBV20-1,TRBJ2-7,-,TGCAGTGCTAGAGACTGGCGGGAGGGGCGCGAGCAGTACTTC,CSARDWREGREQYF
TRBD1,TRBV7-7,TRBJ2-5,medium-sized,TGTGCCAGCAGTTTGGGGACAGGACAAGAGACCCAGTACTTC,CASSLGTGQETQYF
-,TRBV6-1,TRBJ2-7,many,TGTGCCAGCAGGGAGAGTTTGGGACCGTACTACGAGCAGTACTTC,CASRESLGPYYEQYF
TRBD2,TRBV19,TRBJ2-1,-,TGTGCCAGTAGTACAAGTAGCGGGAGGGCCAGGTCCTACAATGAGCAGTTCTTC,CASSTSSGRARSYNEQFF
TRBD2,TRBV5-1,TRBJ2-1,-,TGCGCCAGCAGCTTGTTCCCTCTGACTAGCACGTACAATGAGCAGTTCTTC,CASSLFPLTSTYNEQFF
TRBD1,TRBV6-5,TRBJ2-3,few,TGTGCCAGCAGTGCCCGGGACAGTTCAGATACGCAGTATTTT,CASSARDSSDTQYF
-,TRBV7-2,TRBJ2-1,-,TGTGCCAGCAGCAAACGTCACGAAGGGGCCTACAATGAGCAGTTCTTC,CASSKRHEGAYNEQFF
TRBD2,TRBV7-8,TRBJ2-3,many,TGTGCCAGCAGCTCGCTGGCTAGCGGAGATACGCAGTATTTT,CASSSLASGDTQYF